This TCR beta chain was sequenced for a study of CD8+CD57+ T cells in acquired aplastic anemia. For the study at large: Sorting CD4+ and CD8+ cells gave DNA averaging 3.2 ug.

Worth noting for this clonotype: The target antigen is unknown.

Trimming removed 4 bases from V and 4 bases from J, with 24 bases in between. Germline CDR1 and CDR2: SGHTA and FQGNSA. The length of the CDR3 is 18 residues. For sequencing, patients were chosen who had shown expansion of CD8+CD57+ cells by flow cytometry. Every patient was diagnosed with severe acquired aplastic anemia. According to the study, genomic DNA was the template for TCR beta VDJ and CDR3 profiling. TCRdb reprocessed the reads with MiXCR, giving one entry per CDR3 protein. The sample has a few hundred thousand distinct CDR3 sequences; around 50% are singletons. Whole-study results and caveats: Patients and controls turned out to have 25 to 30 CD8+ CDR3 sequences in common.

What was sequenced was sorted CD4+, CD8+, or CD8+CD57+ T cells (not recorded which) from PBMCs. The chain couples TRBV7-2 to TRBJ2-3, with D possibly called TRBD1 or TRBD2 (5 bases each). The receptor was isolated from a human donor with aplastic anemia. The CDR3 sequence: CASSYSSSPGSWPDTQYF. CDR3 sequence (DNA): TGTGCCAGCAGCTATTCATCCTCCCCAGGGAGTTGGCCAGATACGCAGTATTTT.